The 25 T cell receptor beta chains listed next were all sequenced from one sample in a study of blood T cells in healthy people across ages. Alongside a J-beta primer mix, a sample-barcoded 5' primer served in a second PCR lasting about 6 to 11 cycles. TCRdb re-analysed the 5' RACE reads in MiXCR, keeping a single row per CDR3 protein. Found here are hundreds of thousands of distinct CDR3 sequences, approximately 59% of them singletons; the top ten hold over 30%. Sequencing was done on a sample of blood. Receptor source: a man aged 60 to 75 in good health.

This clonotype appeared a few times. The chain combines TRBV4-1 with TRBJ1-2, with a possible D match to TRBD1 (5 bases). The CDR3 extends over 15 amino acids. Deletions cut 2 bases from V and 3 bases from J, with 13 bases between. Germline V gives CDR1 MGHRA, CDR2 YSYEKL. CDR3 sequence (DNA): TGCGCCAGCAGCCAACCTTGGGGACTGGACTATGGCTACACCTTC. As protein: CASSQPWGLDYGYTF.

The J gene is TRBJ1-1, the V gene TRBV7-2; 8 bases are a match to TRBD1. V dropped 5 bases and J dropped 0; count of bases not matched to a gene: 5. The germline V gene encodes CDR1 SGHTA and CDR2 FQGNSA. The CDR3 runs 15 residues. The CDR3 DNA is TGTGCCAGCAGCGCCCGGGACAGGCTGAACACTGAAGCTTTCTTT. It is translated as CASSARDRLNTEAFF.

The chain uses TRBV18 and TRBJ2-5; the match to TRBD2 covers 8 bases. Trimming removed 5 bases from V and 6 bases from J; junction bases left unmatched: 14. The CDR3 runs to 16 residues. Germline CDR1 is KGHSH and CDR2 is LQKENI. In DNA, the CDR3 is TGTGCCAGCTCAGGTCGGGAGCGGGGGATTCAACAGACCCAGTACTTC. As protein: CASSGRERGIQQTQYF.

The rearrangement links TRBV21-1 to TRBJ2-7; the table calls TRBD2, which could not be checked here. TRBV21-1 is assigned pseudogene status. The length of the CDR3 is 16 residues. CDR3 protein: CASSPRGGTGPYEQYF. As DNA, the CDR3 is TGTGCCAGCAGCCCCCGTGGAGGGACAGGACCCTACGAGCAGTACTTC.

The rearrangement uses TRBV3-1 and TRBJ1-5; D gene unclear. The V gene lost 1 base and the J gene lost 8 bases, with 12 bases spanning the gap. The CDR3 extends over 14 amino acids. Germline V gene data show CDR1 as LGHDT and CDR2 as YNNKEL (reference sequence). Here the CDR3 DNA reads TGTGCCAGCAGCCAAGGGTTGAGTATGGAGCCCCAGCATTTT. Translated, it gives CASSQGLSMEPQHF.

This clonotype has more than one count but fewer than ten. The gene calls are TRBV7-2 and TRBJ2-6; D gene ambiguous. CDR1 is SGHTA and CDR2 is FQGNSA in the germline V gene. V dropped 2 bases and J dropped 8 bases, with 16 bases sitting between them. CDR3 length: 16 residues. CDR3 sequence reads: CASSLNEGTGSNVLTF. The CDR3 DNA reads as TGTGCCAGCAGCTTAAATGAAGGTACTGGTTCCAACGTCCTGACTTTC.

The J gene is TRBJ2-5, the V gene TRBV20-1; 7 bases align to TRBD2. This CDR3 is built from 15 residues. J gave up 1 base and V 3 bases, and 8 bases lay outside the gene matches. Germline CDR1 is DFQATT and CDR2 is SNEGSKA (reference sequence). The CDR3 is CSASPSTSSQETQYF. As DNA, the CDR3 is TGCAGTGCTAGCCCCTCGACTAGCTCCCAAGAGACCCAGTACTTC.

Only one count was recorded for this clonotype. J is TRBJ2-1 and V is TRBV20-1, with TRBD2 matching over 10 bases. V dropped 1 base and J dropped 13; count of bases not matched to a gene: 7. The germline gives CDR1 DFQATT, CDR2 SNEGSKA (reference sequence). The CDR3 spans 13 residues. The CDR3 sequence: CSARVTGTSVQFF. The DNA for the CDR3 is TGCAGTGCTAGAGTCACCGGGACTAGCGTTCAGTTCTTC.

The chain links TRBV20-1 to TRBJ2-1, with D unresolved. Trimming shortened V by 6 bases and J by 10 bases, and 13 bases separated the two germline ends. Germline loops: CDR1 DFQATT, CDR2 SNEGSKA (reference sequence). The CDR3 length is 11 residues. CDR3 DNA sequence: TGCAGTGCCCCCAGATCGGCCGAGCAGTTCTTC. Translating gives CSAPRSAEQFF.

This clonotype was found once. The gene calls are TRBV5-1 and TRBJ2-5; 7 nucleotides align to TRBD1. Per germline, CDR1 SGHRS and CDR2 YFSETQ. The V gene end was trimmed by 4 bases and the J gene end by 2 bases; junction bases not matched to a gene: 5. The CDR3 runs 14 residues. DNA of the CDR3: TGCGCCAGCAGCCCCGCGGACAGGCAAGAGACCCAGTACTTC. It codes for CASSPADRQETQYF. Filled out from reference TRBV5-1 and TRBJ2-5, the complete variable domain reads KAGVTQTPRYLIKTRGQQVTLSCSPISGHRSVSWYQQTPGQGLQFLFEYFSETQRNKGNFPGRFSGRQFSNSRSEMNVSTLELGDSALYLCASSPADRQETQYFGPGTRLLVL.

The chain uses TRBV13 and TRBJ2-5; 10 bases agree with TRBD1. The junction had 9 bases not matched to a gene; V was cut back by 5 bases and J by 3 bases. Germline V CDR1 and CDR2: PRHDT, FYEKMQ (reference sequence). This CDR3 comprises 16 residues. Here the CDR3 reads CASSLMRGTGEETQYF. The CDR3 DNA sequence: TGTGCCAGCAGCCTAATGCGTGGGACAGGGGAAGAGACCCAGTACTTC.

This chain joins TRBV12-3 or TRBV12-4 and TRBJ1-1; TRBD1 agrees at 7 bases. CDR3 length equals 13 residues. V dropped 3 bases and J dropped 4; count of bases not matched to a gene: 2. CDR3 sequence: CASSLTGFTEAFF. CDR3 DNA sequence: TGTGCCAGCAGTTTGACAGGGTTCACTGAAGCTTTCTTT.

This clonotype was observed a handful of times. This chain joins TRBV12-3 or TRBV12-4 and TRBJ2-3; 8 bases map to TRBD2. Trimming removed 4 bases from V and 4 bases from J; junction bases left unmatched: 7. The CDR3 has 15 amino acids. The CDR3 region has the DNA TGTGCCAGCAGTTCTTCCGGGGGGGGAGCAGATACGCAGTATTTT. Its translation: CASSSSGGGADTQYF.

As to this clonotype: A much larger clone lies one base from this, so it may be a read error. V usage is TRBV20-1 and J usage is TRBJ1-6; no definite D call. The germline V gene encodes CDR1 DFQATT and CDR2 SNEGSKA (reference sequence). The CDR3 has 15 amino acids. Trimming pared 0 bases from V and 7 bases from J, leaving 13 bases between. The CDR3 DNA reads TGCAGTGCTAGAGATCACGGGAAGGGAAATTCACCCCTCCACTTT. Its translation: CSARDHGKGNSPLHF.

The chain uses TRBV6-6 and TRBJ1-2; D is perhaps TRBD1 (6 bases). Germline V gives CDR1 MNHNY, CDR2 SVGAGI (reference sequence). Trimming took 2 bases from V and 8 from J, leaving 12 bases between them. CDR3 length: 13 amino acids. CDR3 nucleotide sequence: TGTGCCAGCAGTTACGGCCAGGGGTTCGGCTACACCTTC. This codes for CASSYGQGFGYTF.

The V and J genes are TRBV7-6 and TRBJ2-2; possibly TRBD1 for D (6 bases). CDR3 length: 13 amino acids. The germline V gene has CDR1 SGHVS and CDR2 FNYEAQ. V gave up 3 bases and J gave up 5 bases, with 7 bases separating them. CDR3 DNA sequence: TGTGCCAGCAGCTTCACAGGGACCGGGGAGCTGTTTTTT. Amino acids: CASSFTGTGELFF.

This clonotype was seen a few times. The chain has TRBV6-4 and TRBJ2-7; TRBD1 agrees at 7 bases. Looked up from germline, CDR1 is MRHNA and CDR2 is SNTAGT. CDR3 size: 15 residues. V gave up 5 bases and J gave up 2 bases; unmatched junction bases: 9. The CDR3 spells CASSPQPGQPYEQYF. The CDR3 DNA reads as TGTGCCAGCAGTCCCCAGCCGGGACAGCCCTACGAGCAGTACTTC.

The chain combines TRBV9 with TRBJ1-4; tentative D call: TRBD1 (5 bases). The CDR3 is 15 residues long. V was trimmed by 1 base and J by 0 bases, leaving 7 bases between them. Germline loops: CDR1 SGDLS, CDR2 YYNGEE. The CDR3 DNA is TGTGCCAGCAGCGTACGGGGGGCAACTAATGAAAAACTGTTTTTT. Translating it yields CASSVRGATNEKLFF.

This clonotype occurred a few times. The chain has TRBV11-2 and TRBJ2-7; 7 bases map to TRBD1. The CDR3 contains 15 residues. The V gene end was trimmed by 5 bases and the J gene end by 4 bases; junction bases not matched to a gene: 11. CDR1 and CDR2 (germline): SGHAT, FQNNGV. The CDR3 reads CASSQIGTEDYEQYF. The CDR3 bases are TGTGCCAGCAGCCAAATCGGGACAGAAGATTACGAGCAGTACTTC.

The V gene is TRBV24-1, the J gene TRBJ2-7, with 8 bases aligning to TRBD2. The end of the DNA aligns better with TRBJ2-5, so the J call may be wrong. The CDR3 spans 15 residues. From germline, CDR1 is KGHDR and CDR2 SFDVKD. The CDR3 here is CATSDSSGGKETQYF. The CDR3 coding sequence is TGTGCCACCAGTGACTCGAGCGGGGGTAAAGAGACCCAGTACTTC.

The rearrangement links TRBV5-1 to TRBJ2-5, with 10 bases aligning to TRBD1. Looked up from germline, CDR1 is SGHRS and CDR2 is YFSETQ. This CDR3 has 16 residues. After removal of 4 bases from V and 4 bases from J, the junction contained 10 bases not matched to a gene. This CDR3 reads CASSDPRDRGGETQYF. CDR3 bases: TGCGCCAGCAGCGACCCCCGGGACAGGGGTGGAGAGACCCAGTACTTC. The variable domain in full, completed from reference TRBV5-1 and TRBJ2-5, reads KAGVTQTPRYLIKTRGQQVTLSCSPISGHRSVSWYQQTPGQGLQFLFEYFSETQRNKGNFPGRFSGRQFSNSRSEMNVSTLELGDSALYLCASSDPRDRGGETQYFGPGTRLLVL.

Remarks on this clonotype: Without the conserved terminal phenylalanine or tryptophan, this CDR3 likely stems from a read error. The chain has TRBV10-3 and TRBJ2-4, with D perhaps matching TRBD1 (5 bases). Trimming stripped 5 bases from V and 0 bases from J, with 11 bases between. The CDR3 covers 15 residues. From germline, CDR1 is ENHRY and CDR2 SYGVKD. The CDR3 DNA reads as TGTGCCATCAGTTCAGGGTCCCTAGCCAAAAACATTCAGTACTCC. It codes for CAISSGSLAKNIQYS.

This clonotype was found a few times. V is TRBV12-3 or TRBV12-4 and J is TRBJ2-5; D possibly corresponds to TRBD2 (6 bases). The CDR3 contains 13 residues. V was shortened by 1 base and J by 7 bases, with 10 bases between the two germline ends. This CDR3 is CASSLGGAGTQYF. The CDR3 nucleotides are TGTGCCAGCAGTTTAGGCGGGGCAGGGACCCAGTACTTC.

The rearrangement uses TRBV27 and TRBJ1-2; TRBD1 matches at 9 bases. Germline trimming cut 10 bases from V and 8 bases from J; bases unmatched to any gene: 5. In germline, CDR1 is MNHEY, CDR2 SMNVEV (reference sequence). The CDR3 is made up of 11 amino acids. The DNA for the CDR3 is TGTGCCACCCGGGACAGGGACGGCTACACCTTC. Residues: CATRDRDGYTF.

This clonotype has a handful of counts. This chain uses TRBV28 with TRBJ2-5, with 9 positions matching TRBD2. This CDR3 spans 14 amino acids. J lost 4 bases, V lost 5 bases, and 5 bases had no gene match. Germline V CDR1 and CDR2: MDHEN, SYDVKM. The CDR3 sequence: CASSLPGLAETQYF. The DNA for the CDR3 is TGTGCCAGCAGTCTTCCGGGACTAGCAGAGACCCAGTACTTC.